One sample yielded the 30 T cell receptor beta chains listed below, sequenced in a study of blood T cell repertoires in COVID-19. Profiling relied on immunoSEQ multiplex PCR, and the TCRdb table lists in-frame clones only, not all of them. The profile shows 200,000 or so clones, 83% of them singletons. The sequenced sample was PBMCs or T cells enriched from blood (not recorded which). The source of these receptors is a woman in her fifties or sixties who had been exposed to COVID-19.

The CDR3 region is CASSPGAREKLFF. CDR3 nucleotide sequence: TGTGCCAGCTCACCGGGGGCGCGAGAAAAACTGTTTTTT. The chain recombines TRBV18 with TRBJ1-4; TRBD1 might be the D (6 bases). Germline-derived CDR1 and CDR2 are KGHSH and LQKENI. Trimming took off 3 bases at V and 8 bases at J, with 10 bases between the two ends. This CDR3 has 13 amino acids.

The chain joins TRBV27 to TRBJ2-3; TRBD1 matches at 8 bases. The J segment lost 2 bases and the V segment lost 1 base, leaving 5 bases of the junction unmatched. The germline gives CDR1 MNHEY, CDR2 SMNVEV (reference sequence). The CDR3 covers 16 residues. In nucleotides, the CDR3 is TGTGCCAGCAGTTTATTGACAGGGGCCATCACAGATACGCAGTATTTT. The encoded protein is CASSLLTGAITDTQYF.

V gene TRBV5-4 combines with J gene TRBJ1-2; maybe TRBD1 (5 bases). V lost 0 bases, J lost 4 bases, and 19 bases lay in between. This CDR3 has 17 amino acids. Germline-derived CDR1 and CDR2 are SGHNT and YYREEE (reference sequence). CDR3 sequence (DNA): TGTGCCAGCAGCTTGGCCATACTCAGGGAAAGAAGCTATGGCTACACCTTC. Translating gives CASSLAILRERSYGYTF.

J is TRBJ2-7 and V is TRBV3-1 (or the pseudogene TRBV3-2); D is perhaps TRBD1 (6 bases). Germline values: CDR1 LGHDT, CDR2 YNNKEL (reference sequence). This CDR3 spans 14 amino acids. Between the trimmed V and J ends, which lost 5 bases and 6 bases, there was a span of 17 bases. The CDR3 loop reads CASSSTRGPFEQYF. The CDR3 nucleotides read TGTGCCAGCAGCTCCACCAGGGGACCGTTCGAGCAGTACTTC.

In its sample, this clone was seen once. V gene TRBV15 combines with J gene TRBJ1-2, with D tentatively TRBD1 (6 bases). The V end was cut by 2 bases, the J end by 8 bases, with 9 bases between. Germline V gene data show CDR1 as LNHNV and CDR2 as YYDKDF (reference sequence). The CDR3 is made up of 12 amino acids. The CDR3 coding sequence is TGTGCCACCAGCAGACCAGGACAGGGCTACACCTTC. As protein: CATSRPGQGYTF.

The chain is built from TRBV10-3 and TRBJ1-1, with 7 bases identical to TRBD1. Germline CDR1 is ENHRY and CDR2 is SYGVKD. Losses at the gene ends were 3 bases for V and 7 bases for J; bases not matched to a gene: 14. This CDR3 region has 16 residues. CDR3 region: CAISDIQGQINDEAFF. In DNA form, the CDR3 reads TGTGCCATCAGTGACATCCAGGGACAGATTAACGATGAAGCTTTCTTT.

V usage is TRBV3-1 (or the pseudogene TRBV3-2) and J usage is TRBJ2-1; D not certain. The CDR3 spans 14 residues. Trimming shortened V by 4 bases and J by 0 bases, and 7 bases separated the two germline ends. Germline CDR1 and CDR2: LGHDT and YNNKEL (reference sequence). CDR3 protein: CASSPISSYNEQFF. DNA for the CDR3: TGTGCCAGCAGCCCAATCAGCTCCTACAATGAGCAGTTCTTC.

V gene TRBV6-2 or TRBV6-3 combines with J gene TRBJ2-3; 9 nucleotides agree with TRBD1. V lost 5 bases to trimming and J lost 4 bases; unmatched junction nucleotides: 10. The CDR3 consists of 16 residues. Germline V lookup: CDR1 MNHEY, CDR2 SVGEGT. Here the CDR3 reads CASSPPPGQGADTQYF. The CDR3 nucleotides are TGTGCCAGCAGTCCCCCCCCGGGACAGGGCGCAGATACGCAGTATTTT.

Concerning this clone: The sample carries other DNA sequences with the same CDR3. The rearrangement joins TRBV5-1 to TRBJ1-6; D call uncertain. Trimming removed 0 bases at V and 7 bases at J, with 8 bases between. Germline lookup yields CDR1 SGHRS and CDR2 YFSETQ. This CDR3 region has 14 residues. The CDR3 coding sequence is TGCGCCAGCAGCTTGGATACCGGGAATTCACCCCTCCACTTT. Translated: CASSLDTGNSPLHF.

This clone was counted only a few times. V and J are TRBV10-2 and TRBJ1-2; TRBD1 might be the D (5 bases). Germline loops: CDR1 WSHSY, CDR2 SAAADI. The CDR3 runs to 14 residues. Deletions cut 8 bases from V and 2 bases from J, with 15 bases between. The DNA of the CDR3 is TGCGCCAGCTCGCGGGACTTCCGGAACTATGGCTACACCTTC. Translated: CASSRDFRNYGYTF.

The chain has TRBV27 and TRBJ2-2; no firm D call. The CDR3 spans 16 residues. From germline, CDR1 is MNHEY and CDR2 SMNVEV (reference sequence). The V and J ends lost 6 bases and 4 bases respectively, with 18 bases between them. CDR3 region: CASSLYTPSGTGELFF. The CDR3 DNA reads TGTGCCAGCAGCCTCTATACACCCTCAGGCACCGGGGAGCTGTTTTTT.

The table lists this clone with a count of one. The V and J genes are TRBV7-2 and TRBJ2-5; the D is unclear. The CDR3 extends over 15 amino acids. Looked up from germline, CDR1 is SGHTA and CDR2 is FQGNSA. V was pared by 3 bases and J by 2 bases, with 13 bases between. CDR3 nucleotides: TGTGCCAGCAGCTTTGAATCAGGCATTCAAGAGACCCAGTACTTC. It yields the protein CASSFESGIQETQYF.

This chain uses TRBV7-9 with TRBJ2-5, with a tentative D call TRBD2 (7 bases). Germline V gives CDR1 SEHNR, CDR2 FQNEAQ (reference sequence). Trimming shortened V by 4 bases and J by 0 bases, and 21 bases separated the two germline ends. The CDR3 totals 18 residues. The CDR3 loop reads CASSSVRGAGAYQETQYF. DNA of the CDR3: TGTGCCAGCAGCTCGGTCCGGGGGGCGGGGGCCTACCAAGAGACCCAGTACTTC. The whole variable domain, filled in from reference TRBV7-9 and TRBJ2-5, reads DTGVSQNPRHKITKRGQNVTFRCDPISEHNRLYWYRQTLGQGPEFLTYFQNEAQLEKSRLLSDRFSAERPKGSFSTLEIQRTEQGDSAMYLCASSSVRGAGAYQETQYFGPGTRLLVL.

This clone was counted once. The chain links TRBV28 to TRBJ1-2; tentatively, D is TRBD1 (5 bases). Germline V gives CDR1 MDHEN, CDR2 SYDVKM. V was shortened by 6 bases and J by 0 bases, with 20 bases between the two germline ends. The CDR3 sequence is 17 residues long. CDR3 DNA: TGTGCCAGCAGGATTAAGGGGAAGGTGGGGTCTAACTATGGCTACACCTTC. Its translation is CASRIKGKVGSNYGYTF.

This sequence joins TRBV6-2 or TRBV6-3 and TRBJ1-2; D uncertain. The germline V and J ends were trimmed by 0 bases and 4 bases, with 9 bases remaining between them. Germline lookup yields CDR1 MNHEY and CDR2 SVGEGT. The CDR3 runs 14 residues. CDR3 in DNA: TGTGCCAGCAGTTACTCTGAGGGAAGCTATGGCTACACCTTC. Translating it yields CASSYSEGSYGYTF.

The genes are TRBV6-5 and TRBJ2-5; 10 bases are shared with TRBD1. Germline CDR1 reads MNHEY; CDR2 reads SVGAGI. There are 14 residues in the CDR3. The CDR3 DNA is TGTGCAACCCAGGACAGGGGGTTGAAGGAGACCCAGTACTTC. Residues: CATQDRGLKETQYF.

The chain is built from TRBV30 and TRBJ1-5, with TRBD1 matching 12 bases. V shed 6 bases, J shed 3 bases, and the junction held 3 bases outside the gene matches. The CDR3 covers 14 residues. Germline lookup yields CDR1 GTSNPN and CDR2 SVGIG (reference sequence). CDR3 residues: CACGTGGLNQPQHF. DNA for the CDR3: TGTGCCTGCGGGACAGGGGGCCTCAATCAGCCCCAGCATTTT.

This chain joins TRBV5-1 and TRBJ2-5, with D maybe TRBD2 (5 bases). CDR3 length: 14 residues. Trimming took off 1 base at V and 9 bases at J, with 16 bases between the two ends. CDR1 and CDR2 from the germline V gene are SGHRS and YFSETQ. In nucleotides, the CDR3 is TGCGCCAGCAGCTTGTTGCAGGATGGGAGAGCCCAGTACTTC. Amino acids: CASSLLQDGRAQYF.

The rearrangement joins TRBV10-3 to TRBJ2-3, with TRBD1 identical over 8 bases. The CDR3 spans 16 residues. Per the germline V gene, CDR1 is ENHRY and CDR2 is SYGVKD. Trimming cost V 10 bases and J 2 bases; bases outside gene matches: 14. This chain's CDR3 is CATRGLGQDHTDTQYF. The CDR3 region has the DNA TGTGCCACCCGGGGCCTGGGACAGGACCACACAGATACGCAGTATTTT.

The chain couples TRBV7-9 to TRBJ1-1, with 7 bases fitting TRBD1. The CDR3 consists of 13 residues. The V segment lost 5 bases and the J segment 6 bases; nucleotides outside the gene matches: 6. Germline loops: CDR1 SEHNR, CDR2 FQNEAQ (reference sequence). In DNA form, the CDR3 reads TGTGCCAGCAGCCTTCGAGGGGGCTCTGAAGCTTTCTTT. The encoded protein is CASSLRGGSEAFF. The variable domain in full, with the rest retrieved from reference TRBV7-9 and TRBJ1-1, is DTGVSQNPRHKITKRGQNVTFRCDPISEHNRLYWYRQTLGQGPEFLTYFQNEAQLEKSRLLSDRFSAERPKGSFSTLEIQRTEQGDSAMYLCASSLRGGSEAFFGQGTRLTVV.

The chain uses TRBV7-2 and TRBJ2-7; possible D gene TRBD1, 6 bases. Per the germline V gene, CDR1 is SGHTA and CDR2 is FQGNSA. V lost 3 bases and J lost 2, with 14 bases in between. The CDR3 has 15 residues. CDR3 in amino acids: CASSLTIGTPYEQYF. The CDR3 coding sequence is TGTGCCAGCAGCTTGACTATCGGGACACCCTACGAGCAGTACTTC.

The chain is built from TRBV11-2 and TRBJ1-3, with D possibly being TRBD1 (5 bases). This CDR3 is 15 amino acids long. V was clipped by 4 bases and J by 2 bases, with 12 bases between them. CDR1 is SGHAT and CDR2 is FQNNGV in the germline V gene. DNA for the CDR3: TGTGCCAGCAGCTACAGGCTCGGAACTGGAAACACCATATATTTT. Its protein is CASSYRLGTGNTIYF.

This clone was picked up one time. V usage is TRBV2 and J usage is TRBJ2-1; D is possibly TRBD2 (7 bases). Trimming took off 8 bases at V and 6 bases at J, with 23 bases between the two ends. This CDR3 is built from 16 residues. Germline assignment: CDR1 SNHLY and CDR2 FYNNEI. The CDR3 DNA is TGTGCCAGCGGTCGGGACGGCCGGGGGGCCTTCAATGAGCAGTTCTTC. Translating it yields CASGRDGRGAFNEQFF.

The chain recombines TRBV27 with TRBJ2-4, with 8 nucleotides matching TRBD1. The trim removed 5 bases at V and 6 bases at J, leaving 3 bases unmatched. Germline V gene sequence: CDR1 MNHEY, CDR2 SMNVEV (reference sequence). This CDR3 has 13 amino acids. The CDR3 reads CASSPGQGNIQYF. The CDR3 bases are TGTGCCAGCAGTCCCGGACAGGGAAACATTCAGTACTTC.

The rearrangement joins TRBV4-1 to TRBJ2-1; D is uncertain. Germline V lookup: CDR1 MGHRA, CDR2 YSYEKL. The V gene lost 1 base and the J gene lost 0 bases, with 10 bases spanning the gap. The CDR3 consists of 16 residues. Here the CDR3 DNA reads TGCGCCAGCAGCCAAGTCGACATCGTCTCCTACAATGAGCAGTTCTTC. It specifies CASSQVDIVSYNEQFF.

The chain combines TRBV5-4 with TRBJ2-7; the D gene is possibly TRBD2 (6 bases). This CDR3 is 14 amino acids long. V was shortened by 3 bases and J by 0 bases, with 10 bases between the two germline ends. The germline CDR1 and CDR2 sequences are SGHNT and YYREEE (reference sequence). In nucleotides, the CDR3 is TGTGCCAGCAGCTACACCGGGGGCTCCTACGAGCAGTACTTC. It yields the protein CASSYTGGSYEQYF.

This chain uses TRBV5-4 with TRBJ2-5; 10 bases match TRBD2. The CDR3 spans 17 residues. CDR1 and CDR2 from the germline V gene are SGHNT and YYREEE (reference sequence). Trimming cost V 0 bases and J 1 base; bases outside gene matches: 6. CDR3 sequence: CASSLDPSGGLQETQYF. The CDR3 DNA reads TGTGCCAGCAGCTTGGACCCTAGCGGGGGTCTCCAAGAGACCCAGTACTTC. The whole variable domain, remainder taken from reference TRBV5-4 and TRBJ2-5, is ETGVTQSPTHLIKTRGQQVTLRCSSQSGHNTVSWYQQALGQGPQFIFQYYREEENGRGNFPPRFSGLQFPNYSSELNVNALELDDSALYLCASSLDPSGGLQETQYFGPGTRLLVL.

The chain uses TRBV5-4 and TRBJ2-5, with D tentatively TRBD2 (6 bases). Trimming removed 4 bases at V and 2 bases at J, with 18 bases between. Looked up from germline, CDR1 is SGHNT and CDR2 is YYREEE (reference sequence). This CDR3 has 16 residues. The CDR3 DNA is TGTGCCAGCAGCGGCGGCCCCTTTGGGGGGCAAGAGACCCAGTACTTC. Amino acids: CASSGGPFGGQETQYF.

The V gene is TRBV5-4, the J gene TRBJ1-1; 7 bases align to TRBD1. Germline CDR1 is SGHNT and CDR2 is YYREEE (reference sequence). This CDR3 spans 13 amino acids. The trim removed 2 bases at V and 11 bases at J, leaving 9 bases unmatched. CDR3 sequence: CASSLRTGARAFF. CDR3 nucleotides: TGTGCCAGCAGCTTAAGAACAGGGGCTAGGGCTTTCTTT.

The chain recombines TRBV21-1 with TRBJ2-7; the table's D call TRBD1 went unverified against the DNA. TRBV21-1 is an annotated pseudogene. The CDR3 runs to 17 residues. CDR3 bases: TGTGCCAGCAGCGGAATACATAGCCAGGACAGGTTCTACGAGCAGTACTTC. Translation gives CASSGIHSQDRFYEQYF.